This T cell receptor (beta chain) was captured by sequencing in a study of cytomegalovirus exposure and HLA in healthy donors. V was clipped by 8 bases and J by 8 bases, with 15 bases between them. Germline CDR1 reads LNHDA; CDR2 reads SQIVND (reference sequence). The CDR3 covers 12 residues. General study findings and limits: Later work found most CMV-associated TCR beta chains apparently HLA-restricted. The productive fraction for most TCR beta V segments was about 87% or about 30% in an earlier analysis.

On this clone itself: Its matching antigen is unknown.

Primers for the PCR totalled 60 Vbeta and 13 Jbeta. Libraries were prepared by immunoSEQ multiplex PCR; TCRdb keeps only in-frame clonotypes and omits some of them. The table records roughly 200,000 clones, approximately 85% of them present only once. The TCR was taken from a woman between 50 and 59 years old in good health and CMV-seronegative. The sequenced material came from PBMCs. The rearrangement uses TRBV19 and TRBJ1-2, with D unresolved. The CDR3 protein is CASRSVLQGYTF. In DNA form, the CDR3 reads TGTGCCAGTCGGTCAGTCCTACAGGGCTACACCTTC.